This TCR beta chain emerged from a study of blood T cell repertoires in COVID-19. Study summary: Spain, Italy and the United States supplied samples that represented acute and convalescent COVID-19.

CDR3 length: 13 residues. Trimming cost V 3 bases and J 4 bases, with 9 bases left between them. Germline CDR1 is SGHTA and CDR2 is FQGNSA. TCRdb keeps only in-frame clones here, not all; method: immunoSEQ multiplex PCR. This table holds tens of thousands of clones, 82% found once. Sequenced: peripheral blood. This sequence joins TRBV7-2 and TRBJ2-5; weak D call: TRBD1 (5 bases). This TCR was sampled from a woman in her fifties or sixties with acute or convalescent COVID-19. The CDR3 here is CASSFQGRETQYF. DNA for the CDR3: TGTGCCAGCAGCTTTCAGGGTCGAGAGACCCAGTACTTC.